The 17 T cell receptor beta chains listed next were all sequenced from one sample in a study of T cell clusters in autoimmune cytopenias. One tube held mixed TRB-A and TRB-B primer pools for touch-down PCR. From the multiplex PCR reads, TCRdb lists one entry per CDR3 protein and no DNA. This sample's table reports 3,500 or so distinct CDR3 sequences. TRB amplification used approximately 250 ng of peripheral blood genomic DNA. Sequencing was carried out using peripheral blood. The receptors shown here come from a human donor with an autoimmune cytopenia or autoimmune hepatitis (not recorded which).

Its frequency marks this clonotype as medium-sized. The chain joins TRBV19 to TRBJ2-2; the D call from TCRdb, TRBD1, cannot be confirmed without DNA. Germline V gene sequence: CDR1 LNHDA, CDR2 SQIVND (reference sequence). CDR3 length: 19 residues. The CDR3 reads CASSIPLAYGGPNTGELFF. The variable domain in full, with the rest retrieved from reference TRBV19 and TRBJ2-2, is DGGITQSPKYLFRKEGQNVTLSCEQNLNHDAMYWYRQDPGQGLRLIYYSQIVNDFQKGDIAEGYSVSREKKESFPLTVTSAQKNPTAFYLCASSIPLAYGGPNTGELFFGEGSRLTVL.

This clonotype is classed as medium-sized by frequency. The chain combines TRBV18 with TRBJ2-1; the TRBD1 assignment by TCRdb is unverifiable without DNA. This CDR3 has 12 amino acids. Germline-derived CDR1 and CDR2 are KGHSH and LQKENI. CDR3 amino acids: CASSPDSYEQFF.

This clonotype registers large by frequency. The chain combines TRBV6-5 with TRBJ2-1; TCRdb outputs TRBD2, but without DNA this stays unchecked. The germline V gene has CDR1 MNHEY and CDR2 SVGAGI. CDR3 length equals 13 residues. CDR3: CASSRGVYNEQFF.

The chain is built from TRBV7-9 and TRBJ2-7. Germline V gives CDR1 SEHNR, CDR2 FQNEAQ (reference sequence). The length of the CDR3 is 12 residues. The CDR3 reads CASSLADYEQYF. The entire variable domain, with the rest obtained from reference TRBV7-9 and TRBJ2-7, is as follows: DTGVSQNPRHKITKRGQNVTFRCDPISEHNRLYWYRQTLGQGPEFLTYFQNEAQLEKSRLLSDRFSAERPKGSFSTLEIQRTEQGDSAMYLCASSLADYEQYFGPGTRLTVT.

This clonotype is deemed medium-sized (0.01 to 0.1%) by its frequency. This chain links TRBV29-1 with TRBJ2-1. The CDR3 spans 13 residues. Germline CDR1 reads SQVTM; CDR2 reads ANQGSEA. The CDR3 sequence: CSAELWAANEQFF.

This chain joins TRBV27 and TRBJ2-7; no DNA is available, so the TRBD1 call from TCRdb remains unchecked. The CDR3 runs to 19 residues. CDR1 MNHEY and CDR2 SMNVEV come from the germline V gene (reference sequence). The CDR3 protein is CASSLVQTHFRDRNYEQYF.

The V call is TRBV6-6, the J call TRBJ2-2; lacking DNA, the TRBD1 call made by TCRdb goes unchecked. CDR1 and CDR2 from the germline V gene are MNHNY and SVGAGI (reference sequence). The CDR3 totals 16 residues. The CDR3 is CASSSVTGGGTGELFF.

This clonotype is medium-sized by frequency. This chain links TRBV27 with TRBJ2-7; lacking DNA, the TRBD2 call made by TCRdb goes unchecked. Per germline, CDR1 MNHEY and CDR2 SMNVEV (reference sequence). CDR3 length equals 15 residues. CDR3 in amino acids: CASSLFRGGNYEQYF.

According to its frequency, this clonotype is medium-sized (0.01 to 0.1%). This sequence joins TRBV6-6 and TRBJ1-5. Germline V gene lookup returns CDR1 MNHNY and CDR2 SVGAGI (reference sequence). The CDR3 extends over 13 amino acids. CDR3 amino acids: CASRLDSNQPQHF.

This clonotype is called large based on its frequency. This chain connects TRBV29-1 to TRBJ2-7; without DNA, the TCRdb call of TRBD2 cannot be checked. The CDR3 is 16 amino acids. Germline CDR1 SQVTM, CDR2 ANQGSEA. The CDR3 region is CSVQTSGSDPSYEQYF.

Its frequency marks this clonotype as medium-sized. This chain links TRBV20-1 with TRBJ2-7; TCRdb's assignment of TRBD1 cannot be checked, as there is no DNA. The CDR3 has 14 residues. The V gene's germline CDR1 is DFQATT and CDR2 SNEGSKA (reference sequence). This CDR3 reads CSASPVGDRDEQYF.

Judged by frequency, this clonotype is medium-sized. The rearrangement links TRBV19 to TRBJ2-3; TCRdb's D call, TRBD2, is unchecked because there is no DNA. This CDR3 spans 13 amino acids. Germline loops: CDR1 LNHDA, CDR2 SQIVND (reference sequence). This chain's CDR3 is CASTLRDGDTQYF.

The chain uses TRBV7-6 and TRBJ2-1; TCRdb's D call of TRBD1 is untestable without DNA. CDR3 length: 13 residues. The germline V gene has CDR1 SGHVS and CDR2 FNYEAQ. CDR3 loop: CASSWDTYNEQFF. The full variable domain, in which reference TRBV7-6 and TRBJ2-1 provide the parts outside the CDR3, is GAGVSQSPRYKVTKRGQDVALRCDPISGHVSLYWYRQALGQGPEFLTYFNYEAQQDKSGLPNDRFSAERPEGSISTLTIQRTEQRDSAMYRCASSWDTYNEQFFGPGTRLTVL.

The chain joins TRBV7-9 to TRBJ2-3; checking the TCRdb D call of TRBD2 is not possible without DNA. The CDR3 loop spans 18 amino acids. Germline loops: CDR1 SEHNR, CDR2 FQNEAQ (reference sequence). The CDR3 spells CASSLRRLAGLVTDTQYF.

According to its frequency, this clonotype is large. The chain has TRBV29-1 and TRBJ1-2. In germline, CDR1 is SQVTM, CDR2 ANQGSEA. The CDR3 is 11 amino acids. CDR3 loop: CSGISRVGYTF.

This sequence joins TRBV5-6 and TRBJ1-5; there is no DNA to check the TCRdb D call of TRBD1. CDR3 length equals 15 residues. Germline V gene data show CDR1 as SGHDT and CDR2 as YYEEEE. The CDR3 spells CASTRPPGQYVPQHF.

The CDR3 sequence: CASSLYTGELFF. The J gene is TRBJ2-2, the V gene TRBV19. Germline CDR1 is LNHDA and CDR2 is SQIVND (reference sequence). The CDR3 extends over 12 amino acids.